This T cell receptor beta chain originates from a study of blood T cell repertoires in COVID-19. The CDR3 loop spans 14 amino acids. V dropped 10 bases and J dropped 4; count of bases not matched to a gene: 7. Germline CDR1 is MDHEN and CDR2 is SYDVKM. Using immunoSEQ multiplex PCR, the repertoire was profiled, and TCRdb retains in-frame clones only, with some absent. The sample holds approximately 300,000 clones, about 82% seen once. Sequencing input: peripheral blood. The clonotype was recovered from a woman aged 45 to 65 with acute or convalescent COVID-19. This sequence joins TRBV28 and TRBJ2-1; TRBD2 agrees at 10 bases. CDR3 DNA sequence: TGTGCCACCAAGACTAGCGGGCCTTACAATGAGCAGTTCTTC. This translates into CATKTSGPYNEQFF. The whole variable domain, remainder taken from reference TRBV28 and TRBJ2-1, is DVKVTQSSRYLVKRTGEKVFLECVQDMDHENMFWYRQDPGLGLRLIYFSYDVKMKEKGDIPEGYSVSREKKERFSLILESASTNQTSMYLCATKTSGPYNEQFFGPGTRLTVL.